Listed below are T cell receptor beta chains from one sample, sequenced in a study of CD8+ T cells in alopecia areata. Repertoires were generated with immunoSEQ multiplex PCR, while TCRdb's copy carries only in-frame clones and drops some. The table records approximately 180,000 clones, 50% to 65% of them present only once. This material consisted of CD8+ T cells sorted from blood, taken at week 24, from a patient treated with tofacitinib. The receptors stem from a human donor with alopecia areata. The CDR3 runs from the conserved cysteine through the conserved F or W. The D gene is left open where the match is weak. Rows may omit the clone size; those that give it use once, few, many or a size class.

D,J,V,size,DNA,CDR3
.,TRBJ1-1,TRBV4-3,few,TGCGCCAGCAGCCAAGCATGGGGGGCAGGCACTGAAGCTTTCTTT,CASSQAWGAGTEAFF
.,TRBJ2-3,TRBV19,few,TGTGCCAGTAGTATTGGTCGGGATACGCAGTATTTT,CASSIGRDTQYF
.,TRBJ2-2,TRBV6-5,.,TGTGCCAGCAGTGACAGGGAGGGGACCGGGGAGCTGTTTTTT,CASSDREGTGELFF
.,TRBJ2-7,TRBV2,.,TGTGCCAGCAGTGAAGGCCCCAGGGAAGAGCAGTACTTC,CASSEGPREEQYF
.,TRBJ1-2,TRBV25-1,.,TGTGCCAGCAGTGAATATCGTGGGGGTGGTGATGGCTACACCTTC,CASSEYRGGGDGYTF
.,TRBJ2-7,TRBV9,.,TGTGCCAGCAGCGACAATCCGGGACTTCCAACCTACGAGCAGTACTTC,CASSDNPGLPTYEQYF
.,TRBJ2-5,TRBV18,few,TGTGCCAGCTCACCACAGGGGGGCCAAGAGACCCAGTACTTC,CASSPQGGQETQYF
.,TRBJ1-1,TRBV30,once,TGTGCCTGGAGAGAGGGAGGCACTGAAGCTTTCTTT,CAWREGGTEAFF
.,TRBJ1-4,TRBV4-3,.,TGCGCCAGCAGCCAAGATTCACAGGCGTCAACTAATGAAAAACTGTTTTTT,CASSQDSQASTNEKLFF
TRBD1,TRBJ2-7,TRBV7-9,few,TGTGCCAGCAGCGGTGAGACAGGGGGGTCCCCTTACGAGCAGTACTTC,CASSGETGGSPYEQYF
TRBD1,TRBJ1-2,TRBV4-3,few,TGCGCCAGCAGCCAAGACACAGGGGGCGCCTATGGCTACACCTTC,CASSQDTGGAYGYTF
TRBD1,TRBJ2-2,TRBV30,.,TGTGCCTGGGGACAGGGGGTGGACACCGGGGAGCTGTTTTTT,CAWGQGVDTGELFF
.,TRBJ1-6,TRBV5-6,.,TGTGCCAGCAGCCTGGGACAAACTAATTCACCCCTCCACTTT,CASSLGQTNSPLHF
.,TRBJ2-1,TRBV30,.,TGTGCCTGGAGTGGGGGGGGCCGTGAGCAGTTCTTC,CAWSGGGREQFF
.,TRBJ1-1,TRBV9,.,TGTGCCAGCAGCCCAACGAGTCCCGGAGGGACTGAAGCTTTCTTT,CASSPTSPGGTEAFF
TRBD1,TRBJ1-1,TRBV5-1,.,TGCGCCAGCAGCTTTCGGACAGGGATGAACACTGAAGCTTTCTTT,CASSFRTGMNTEAFF
.,TRBJ1-1,TRBV30,few,TGTGCCTGTATAGTCGGGAACACTGAAGCTTTCTTT,CACIVGNTEAFF
.,TRBJ1-5,TRBV10-2,once,TGCGCCAGCAATCCGGGGGGAAGCAATCAGCCCCAGCATTTT,CASNPGGSNQPQHF
TRBD1,TRBJ2-1,TRBV30,.,TGTGCCTGGAGTGTACTTTCGGGACAGGACGAGCAGTTCTTC,CAWSVLSGQDEQFF
.,TRBJ2-7,TRBV29-1,few,TGCAGCGCTACGGACAGCGAGCAGTACTTC,CSATDSEQYF
.,TRBJ2-3,TRBV10-3,.,TGTGCCATCTCGACCCCGGATGGTGGAGATACGCAGTATTTT,CAISTPDGGDTQYF
.,TRBJ1-6,TRBV25-1,.,TGTGCCAGCAGTGCCGGTAGAATGGATTCACCCCTCCACTTT,CASSAGRMDSPLHF
TRBD1,TRBJ2-1,TRBV30,.,TGTGCCTGGGGGACAGGGAACAATGAGCAGTTCTTC,CAWGTGNNEQFF
.,TRBJ2-7,TRBV4-3,.,TGCGCCAGCAGCCAAGTTACAGGGACTAACCACGAGCAGTACTTC,CASSQVTGTNHEQYF
.,TRBJ2-7,TRBV25-1,.,TGTGCCAGCAGTGGTAGGGTCCGTTACGAGCAGTACTTC,CASSGRVRYEQYF
.,TRBJ1-2,TRBV7-6,few,TGTGCCAGCAGCTTATTGGGCTATGGCTACACCTTC,CASSLLGYGYTF
.,TRBJ1-1,TRBV30,.,TGTGCCTGGAGTGTACGACAATCTGAAGCTTTCTTT,CAWSVRQSEAFF
.,TRBJ2-7,TRBV5-6,.,TGTGCCAGCAGCTTTGGACAAAGATCCTACGAGCAGTACTTC,CASSFGQRSYEQYF
.,TRBJ1-5,TRBV10-2,.,TGCGCCAGCAGAGGGACTGCCATAGGTCAGCCCCAGCATTTT,CASRGTAIGQPQHF
TRBD2,TRBJ2-3,TRBV30,.,TGTGCCTGGAGTGTTGGCGGGGGGGTCACAGATACGCAGTATTTT,CAWSVGGGVTDTQYF
TRBD1,TRBJ1-1,TRBV19,.,TGTGCCAGTAGTGGATTACAGGGGATGAACACTGAAGCTTTCTTT,CASSGLQGMNTEAFF
.,TRBJ2-7,TRBV2,.,TGTGCCAGCGACAGGTCCTACGAGCAGTACTTC,CASDRSYEQYF
.,TRBJ2-7,TRBV30,.,TGTGCCGGGAATCAGGGTGGTCTCTCCGAGCAGTACTTC,CAGNQGGLSEQYF
.,TRBJ1-2,TRBV6-6,.,TGTGCCAGCACTTCACAGGATTCCTCCTATGGCTACACCTTC,CASTSQDSSYGYTF
.,TRBJ1-3,TRBV5-6,.,TGTGCCAGCAGCTTGGACAGATCTGGAAACACCATATATTTT,CASSLDRSGNTIYF
TRBD2,TRBJ2-1,TRBV30,.,TGTGCCTGGAGTACTAGCGGCAATGAGCAGTTCTTC,CAWSTSGNEQFF
TRBD1,TRBJ1-2,TRBV13,.,TGTGCCAGCAGCTCCGCGGGCGACAGGGGGTATGGCTACACCTTC,CASSSAGDRGYGYTF
.,TRBJ1-2,TRBV30,.,TGTGCCTGGAGTGTACCGGGGGTCGGCTACACCTTC,CAWSVPGVGYTF
.,TRBJ2-7,TRBV29-1,.,TGCAGCGTTATCGCGGGGCTCTACGAGCAGTACTTC,CSVIAGLYEQYF
.,TRBJ2-4,TRBV4-3,few,TGCGCCAGCAGCCAAGGGAGTGGTGGTAAAAACATTCAGTACTTC,CASSQGSGGKNIQYF
TRBD2,TRBJ2-3,TRBV27,.,TGTGCCAGCAGTTTTTCGCGGGGGGGCACAGATACGCAGTATTTT,CASSFSRGGTDTQYF
.,TRBJ1-1,TRBV19,.,TGTGCCAGTAGTATCAGCCGAGAATTGAACACTGAAGCTTTCTTT,CASSISRELNTEAFF
.,TRBJ2-7,TRBV29-1,few,TGCAGCGTTGAATCGACAGAGGCCTACGAGCAGTACTTC,CSVESTEAYEQYF
.,TRBJ1-1,TRBV6-1,.,TGTGCCAGCAGTGCTAAGGGGGACGGAACTGAAGCTTTCTTT,CASSAKGDGTEAFF
TRBD1,TRBJ2-1,TRBV29-1,.,TGCAGCGTTGAATCGGACAGGGACAACAATGAGCAGTTCTTC,CSVESDRDNNEQFF
.,TRBJ1-1,TRBV25-1,.,TGTGCGAGGACTGAAGCTTTCTTT,CARTEAFF
TRBD1,TRBJ1-5,TRBV4-3,.,TGCGCCAGCAGCCAGGGACAGGGAGGGAATCAGCCCCAGCATTTT,CASSQGQGGNQPQHF
.,TRBJ1-1,TRBV9,.,TGTGCCAGCAGCGTAGAGGCAGCCCCGATCCCGAACACTGAAGCTTTCTTT,CASSVEAAPIPNTEAFF